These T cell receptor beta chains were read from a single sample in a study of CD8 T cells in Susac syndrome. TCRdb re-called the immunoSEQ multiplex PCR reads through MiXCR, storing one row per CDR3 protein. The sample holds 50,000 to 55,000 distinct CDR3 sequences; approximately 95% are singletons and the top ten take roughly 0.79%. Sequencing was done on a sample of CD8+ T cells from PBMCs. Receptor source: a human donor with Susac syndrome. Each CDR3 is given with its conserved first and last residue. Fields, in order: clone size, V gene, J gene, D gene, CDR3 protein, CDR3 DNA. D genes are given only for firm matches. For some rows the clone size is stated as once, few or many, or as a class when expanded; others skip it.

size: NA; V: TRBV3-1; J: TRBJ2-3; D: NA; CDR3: CASSQPRTPAWGTDTQYF; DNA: TGTGCCAGCAGCCAACCGCGGACCCCCGCCTGGGGCACAGATACGCAGTATTTT
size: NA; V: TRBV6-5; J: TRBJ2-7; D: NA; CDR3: CASSVLEGRSYEQYF; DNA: TGTGCCAGCAGCGTGTTGGAGGGGCGCTCCTACGAGCAGTACTTC
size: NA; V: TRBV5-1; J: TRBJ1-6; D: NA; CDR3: CASRLGQDNSPLHF; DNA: TGCGCCAGCAGACTCGGACAAGATAATTCACCCCTCCACTTT
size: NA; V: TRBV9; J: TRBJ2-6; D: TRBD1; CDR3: CASSPADRSGANVLTF; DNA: TGTGCCAGCAGCCCTGCGGACAGGTCTGGGGCCAACGTCCTGACTTTC
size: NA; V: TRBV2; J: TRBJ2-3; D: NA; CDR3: CASSENLDLGPDTQYF; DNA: TGTGCCAGCAGTGAGAACCTAGATCTGGGGCCAGATACGCAGTATTTT
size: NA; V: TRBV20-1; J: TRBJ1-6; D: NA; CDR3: CSARDQEKGLPLHF; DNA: TGCAGTGCTAGAGATCAAGAAAAGGGATTGCCCCTCCACTTT
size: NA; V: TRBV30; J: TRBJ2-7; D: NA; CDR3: CAWRRGGEQYF; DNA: TGTGCCTGGAGGAGGGGAGGTGAGCAGTACTTC
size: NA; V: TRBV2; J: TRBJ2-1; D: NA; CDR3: CASSAGGVINEQFF; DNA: TGTGCCAGCAGTGCCGGCGGGGTGATCAATGAGCAGTTCTTC
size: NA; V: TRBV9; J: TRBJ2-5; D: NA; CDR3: CASSVGDTEETQYF; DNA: TGTGCCAGCAGCGTAGGGGACACAGAAGAGACCCAGTACTTC
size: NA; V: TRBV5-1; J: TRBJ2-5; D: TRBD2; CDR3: CASSRPGDYPRETQYF; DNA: TGCGCCAGCAGCCGGCCGGGGGACTACCCCCGGGAGACCCAGTACTTC
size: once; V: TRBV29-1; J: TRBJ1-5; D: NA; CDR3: CSVGGVSNQPQHF; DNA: TGCAGCGTTGGGGGGGTTAGCAATCAGCCCCAGCATTTT
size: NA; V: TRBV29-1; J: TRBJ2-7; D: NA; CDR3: CSVEEGRSSYEQYF; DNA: TGCAGCGTTGAAGAGGGAAGGAGCTCCTACGAGCAGTACTTC
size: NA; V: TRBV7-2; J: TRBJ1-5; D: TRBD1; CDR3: CASSATGGTQPQHF; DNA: TGTGCCAGCAGCGCAACAGGGGGCACGCAGCCCCAGCATTTT
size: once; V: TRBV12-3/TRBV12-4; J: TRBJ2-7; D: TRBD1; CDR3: CASSPGQVLYEQYF; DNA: TGTGCCAGCAGTCCGGGACAGGTACTTTACGAGCAGTACTTC
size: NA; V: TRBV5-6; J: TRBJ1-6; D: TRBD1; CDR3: CASSTDREPYNSPLHF; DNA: TGTGCCAGCAGCACAGACAGGGAACCCTATAATTCACCCCTCCACTTT
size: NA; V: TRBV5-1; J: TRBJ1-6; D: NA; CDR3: CASSRGGRRDSPLHF; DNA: TGCGCCAGCAGCCGGGGAGGGCGGCGCGATTCACCCCTCCACTTT
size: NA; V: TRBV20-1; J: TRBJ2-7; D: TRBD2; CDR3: CSASDGRGSSEQYF; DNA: TGCAGTGCTAGCGATGGGCGGGGGTCGAGTGAGCAGTACTTC
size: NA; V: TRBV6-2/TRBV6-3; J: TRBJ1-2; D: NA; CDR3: CASSYDRENYGYTF; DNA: TGTGCCAGCAGTTATGACAGAGAAAACTATGGCTACACCTTC
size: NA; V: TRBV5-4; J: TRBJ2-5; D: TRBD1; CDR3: CASSQVARGQETQYF; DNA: TGTGCCAGCAGCCAAGTTGCCAGGGGGCAAGAGACCCAGTACTTC
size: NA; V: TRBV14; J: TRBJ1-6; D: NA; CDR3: CASSPGTNKLHF; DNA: TGTGCCAGCAGCCCCGGGACAAATAAGCTCCACTTT
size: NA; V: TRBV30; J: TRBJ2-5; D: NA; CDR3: CAWGTGHQETQYF; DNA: TGTGCCTGGGGTACGGGTCACCAAGAGACCCAGTACTTC
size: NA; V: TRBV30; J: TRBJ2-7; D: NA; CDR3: CAWSPVRDYEQYF; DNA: TGTGCCTGGAGTCCGGTTAGAGACTACGAGCAGTACTTC
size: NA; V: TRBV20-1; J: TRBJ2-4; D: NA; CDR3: CSAHGLGGDIQYF; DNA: TGCAGTGCCCACGGCCTCGGCGGGGACATTCAGTACTTC
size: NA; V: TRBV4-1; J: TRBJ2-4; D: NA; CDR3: CASSQDIGAGKNIQYF; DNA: TGCGCCAGCAGCCAAGATATCGGGGCGGGGAAAAACATTCAGTACTTC
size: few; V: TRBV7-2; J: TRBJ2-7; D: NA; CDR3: CASSPYSYEQYF; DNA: TGTGCCAGCAGCCCCTACTCCTACGAGCAGTACTTC
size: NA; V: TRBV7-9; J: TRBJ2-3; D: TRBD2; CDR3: CASSLEGRGNTQYF; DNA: TGTGCCAGCAGCTTAGAGGGGAGGGGTAATACGCAGTATTTT